The 4 T cell receptor beta chains given below trace back to one sample, sequenced in a study of T cell responses to AZD1222 COVID-19 vaccine. This table comes from immunoSEQ multiplex PCR, and its TCRdb copy is limited to in-frame clones, with some not included. This table holds around 150,000 clones, about 87% found once. The sample consisted of peripheral blood, taken on day 0 of MenACWY control vaccination. These receptors were collected from an adult in good health.

V usage is TRBV14 and J usage is TRBJ1-2; 7 bases map to TRBD1. Germline CDR1 SGHDN, CDR2 FVKESK. J was trimmed by 4 bases and V by 3 bases; bases with no gene match: 11. The CDR3 consists of 16 residues. In DNA, the CDR3 is TGTGCCAGCAGCCAGGCTACGGGACAGCTCTCCTATGGCTACACCTTC. This sequence encodes CASSQATGQLSYGYTF. The whole variable domain, filled in from reference TRBV14 and TRBJ1-2, reads EAGVTQFPSHSVIEKGQTVTLRCDPISGHDNLYWYRRVMGKEIKFLLHFVKESKQDESGMPNNRFLAERTGGTYSTLKVQPAELEDSGVYFCASSQATGQLSYGYTFGSGTRLTVV.

This chain joins TRBV27 and TRBJ1-5; no firm D call. Germline values: CDR1 MNHEY, CDR2 SMNVEV (reference sequence). The germline V and J ends were trimmed by 6 bases and 6 bases, with 12 bases remaining between them. This CDR3 has 13 residues. The DNA for the CDR3 is TGTGCCAGCAGGGGGAGGGTCGGTCAGCCCCAGCATTTT. The encoded protein is CASRGRVGQPQHF.

This sequence joins TRBV3-1 (or the pseudogene TRBV3-2) and TRBJ1-4; 9 nucleotides match TRBD1. The CDR3 totals 14 residues. Trimming took 6 bases from V and 8 from J; bases not matched to a gene: 7. The germline V gene has CDR1 LGHDT and CDR2 YNNKEL (reference sequence). The CDR3 sequence is CASRQTGGGEKLFF. Here the CDR3 DNA reads TGTGCCAGCAGACAGACAGGGGGTGGAGAAAAACTGTTTTTT.

This rearrangement joins TRBV7-9 to TRBJ1-4; D remains unclear. The CDR3 runs 16 residues. The germline gives CDR1 SEHNR, CDR2 FQNEAQ (reference sequence). Trimming shortened V by 0 bases and J by 8 bases, and 16 bases separated the two germline ends. CDR3: CASSLASNSRYEKLFF. The DNA of the CDR3 is TGTGCCAGCAGCTTAGCGTCCAACAGTCGCTACGAAAAACTGTTTTTT.